This T cell receptor (beta chain) was found in a study of cytomegalovirus exposure and HLA in healthy donors (dated by TCRdb to about 2017). Regarding the complete study: The roughly 670 repertoires of the first cohort and the 95 to 150 validation repertoires were produced on the same platform, according to a later analysis. The aim of the study was to test whether cataloging public T cell receptors could identify signatures of past pathogen exposure. Along with the roughly 700-subject first cohort, a separate validation cohort of around 120 different subjects was used. To predict cytomegalovirus infection status, the study brought together high-throughput TCR immunosequencing, statistical association of individual TCRs with disease status, and machine learning.

The germline V gene sets CDR1 to SGHAT and CDR2 to FQNNGV. Taken from cysteine to phenylalanine, the CDR3 has 16 residues. The entry retains the CDR3 DNA only, 48 bases that are in frame from base 1. For this chain, trimming is 5 bases at the V end and 1 base at the J end, and the number of junction bases without a gene match is 6. General study outcomes and caveats: In the study, around 150 TCR beta chains were listed as associated with cytomegalovirus. Most TCR sequences were seen in very few donors, while some public TCRs were found in many individuals. Of the cluster scores, roughly 95% were above 0 in a later analysis, which found that TCRs clustered in the first cohort also tended to co-occur in the approximately 130 validation repertoires. The authors suggested that the approach could potentially be extended to other disease states and immunological phenotypes. A few of the identified cytomegalovirus-associated TCR beta chains were confirmed in vitro to be specific for cytomegalovirus antigens. A later analysis lacked HLA typing for the validation cohort, so it scored co-occurrence in that cohort across all 130 or so repertoires. The classifier was reported to diagnose cytomegalovirus status with high specificity and sensitivity in both the original cohort and the validation cohort.

With respect to this clone: The specificity of this receptor is unknown. Base qualities were left out, and no much larger clone turns up one base away.

The donors belonged to the validation cohort of over a hundred subjects, which was separate from the roughly 670-subject first cohort. The library was generated by the immunoSEQ multiplex PCR assay. Per the authors' processing: A statistical classification framework was developed to diagnose cytomegalovirus status using the catalog of TCR beta chain sequences. TCRdb re-hosts the immuneACCESS table, in-frame sequences only. Its copies lack some clones; in the studies checked, an unresolved V gene accounts for under half of them, and the cause for the rest is not known. V and J calls and clone size are as listed in that table; D and trimming were resolved from the DNA. This sample holds 100,000 to 150,000 clones; about 91% were observed only once. Jointly, the top ten make up around 1.9% of the sample.

In this chain, TRBV11-2 is recombined with TRBJ1-1; 11 nucleotides in the junction match TRBD1. The clonotype originates from a man aged 18-30 years in good health and CMV-seronegative. The sequenced sample was PBMCs. The nucleotide sequence is given as TGTGCCAGCAGCCTCGGACAGGGGGCGTGGAACACTGAAGCTTTCTTT. It translates to CASSLGQGAWNTEAFF. With all but the CDR3 taken from the reference TRBV11-2 and TRBJ1-1 genes, the full variable domain is: EAGVAQSPRYKIIEKRQSVAFWCNPISGHATLYWYQQILGQGPKLLIQFQNNGVVDDSQLPKDRFSAERLKGVDSTLKIQPAKLEDSAVYLCASSLGQGAWNTEAFFGQGTRLTVV.